The rows below give T cell receptor beta chains drawn from one sample of a study of Japanese encephalitis immunity and Zika vaccine responses. TCRdb re-called the 5' RACE reads through MiXCR, storing one row per CDR3 protein. The sample gives over 200 distinct CDR3 sequences, under 6% of which show up once; about two fifths is in the top ten. Sequences were derived from antigen-activated CD4+ T cells from blood, cultured, sampled during a Zika inactivated vaccine study. Receptors originate from an adult woman who received an inactivated Zika virus vaccine. Each CDR3 is given with its conserved first and last residue. The order of the fields is clone size, V gene, J gene, D gene, CDR3 DNA, CDR3 protein. The D gene is left open where the match is weak. The listing skips clone size in some rows; elsewhere it reads once, few, many or a size class.

-	TRBV15	TRBJ2-7	TRBD1	TGTGCCACCAGCAGAGACGCAGGGGGCTACGAGCAGTACTTC	CATSRDAGGYEQYF
large	TRBV4-1	TRBJ1-1	-	TGCGCCAGCAGCCAAGATCACAGAAACACTGAAGCTTTCTTT	CASSQDHRNTEAFF
hyperexpanded	TRBV5-1	TRBJ1-1	-	TGCGCCAGCAGCTTGAACGGACCGCCGGGGAGATGGGACACTGAAGCTTTCTTT	CASSLNGPPGRWDTEAFF
-	TRBV4-3	TRBJ2-1	-	TGCGCCAGCAGCCAGGGGAATGAGCAGTTCTTC	CASSQGNEQFF
-	TRBV20-1	TRBJ2-3	-	TGCAGTGCTAGAGACACTAGCACAGATACGCAGTATTTT	CSARDTSTDTQYF
large	TRBV3-1	TRBJ1-1	-	TGTGCCAGCAGCCAATACAGGAGCACTGAAGCTTTCTTT	CASSQYRSTEAFF
-	TRBV7-8	TRBJ1-2	-	TGTGCCAGCCAAGGAGGTGGATATGGCTACACCTTC	CASQGGGYGYTF
large	TRBV7-2	TRBJ2-1	TRBD2	TGTGCCAGCAGCAAAAGTAGCGGGGGGGCCAATAATGAGCAGTTCTTC	CASSKSSGGANNEQFF
medium-sized	TRBV10-3	TRBJ2-1	-	TGTGCCATCAGCCCCGGAGTGGGCACCTACAATGAGCAGTTCTTC	CAISPGVGTYNEQFF
medium-sized	TRBV4-3	TRBJ1-6	TRBD1	TGCGCCAGCAGCCAAGTAGGGACAGGGGACTCACCCCTCCACTTT	CASSQVGTGDSPLHF
large	TRBV3-1	TRBJ1-1	TRBD1	TGTGCCAGCAGCCCAGTAGGGCAGGGGGCTGAAGCTTTCTTT	CASSPVGQGAEAFF
large	TRBV20-1	TRBJ1-4	TRBD1	TGCAGTGCCGCGGGACAGGGTTCTGAAAAACTGTTTTTT	CSAAGQGSEKLFF
large	TRBV12-3/TRBV12-4	TRBJ2-3	-	TGTGCCAGCAGTTTTTCACCGATACTTCTCACAGATACGCAGTATTTT	CASSFSPILLTDTQYF
large	TRBV20-1	TRBJ1-5	-	TGCAGTGCCCGCGGTCCGGACAATCAGCCCCAGCATTTT	CSARGPDNQPQHF
medium-sized	TRBV20-1	TRBJ2-5	-	TGCAGTGCAGGGGACCGCGCGGAGACCCAGTACTTC	CSAGDRAETQYF
hyperexpanded	TRBV20-1	TRBJ2-5	TRBD2	TGCAGTGCTGGTCTAGCGGGGGCCGGGGAGACCCAGTACTTC	CSAGLAGAGETQYF
large	TRBV12-3/TRBV12-4	TRBJ1-1	-	TGTGCCAGCAGTACCCGCTCGACAGCGATCGAAGCTTTCTTT	CASSTRSTAIEAFF